The 7 T cell receptor beta chains below come from one sample, sequenced in a study of monozygotic twins with inflammatory bowel disease. From its re-call of the 5' RACE reads, TCRdb lists each CDR3 protein once, without DNA. The listing records 440,000 or so distinct CDR3 sequences. The sample consisted of blood. All receptors come from a human donor with ulcerative colitis or Crohn's disease, or a healthy co-twin of an affected twin (not recorded which).

This chain's CDR3 is CASTVFGGETQYF. The rearrangement links TRBV12-3 or TRBV12-4 to TRBJ2-5. The CDR3 has 13 residues.

The rearrangement links TRBV28 to TRBJ1-6; no DNA is available, so the TRBD1 call from TCRdb remains unchecked. Germline CDR1 is MDHEN and CDR2 is SYDVKM. This CDR3 has 18 amino acids. This CDR3 reads CASKRDIRESSYNSPLHF.

The chain carries TRBV12-3 or TRBV12-4 and TRBJ2-7; the D call from TCRdb, TRBD1, cannot be confirmed without DNA. The CDR3 consists of 15 residues. CDR3 in amino acids: CASSPSTGIGHEQYF.

The chain carries TRBV28 and TRBJ2-1; the TCRdb D gene call, TRBD1, has no DNA to confirm it. This CDR3 has 13 amino acids. CDR1 is MDHEN, CDR2 SYDVKM, per germline. The CDR3 sequence: CATSEGRNNEQFF.

This chain connects TRBV13 to TRBJ2-1; the TCRdb D gene call, TRBD1, has no DNA to confirm it. This CDR3 is built from 16 residues. Germline V lookup: CDR1 PRHDT, CDR2 FYEKMQ (reference sequence). CDR3 region: CASSFAGVGSYNEQFF.

The chain links TRBV20-1 to TRBJ2-1; TCRdb reports TRBD2, a call that lacks DNA to check it against. CDR3 length: 14 residues. The germline gives CDR1 DFQATT, CDR2 SNEGSKA (reference sequence). The CDR3 sequence: CSASVAGGFNEQFF.

The chain's CDR3 is CASGQGPYNEQFF. The chain recombines TRBV12-3 or TRBV12-4 with TRBJ2-1; TCRdb's assignment of TRBD1 cannot be checked, as there is no DNA. The CDR3 is 13 amino acids.